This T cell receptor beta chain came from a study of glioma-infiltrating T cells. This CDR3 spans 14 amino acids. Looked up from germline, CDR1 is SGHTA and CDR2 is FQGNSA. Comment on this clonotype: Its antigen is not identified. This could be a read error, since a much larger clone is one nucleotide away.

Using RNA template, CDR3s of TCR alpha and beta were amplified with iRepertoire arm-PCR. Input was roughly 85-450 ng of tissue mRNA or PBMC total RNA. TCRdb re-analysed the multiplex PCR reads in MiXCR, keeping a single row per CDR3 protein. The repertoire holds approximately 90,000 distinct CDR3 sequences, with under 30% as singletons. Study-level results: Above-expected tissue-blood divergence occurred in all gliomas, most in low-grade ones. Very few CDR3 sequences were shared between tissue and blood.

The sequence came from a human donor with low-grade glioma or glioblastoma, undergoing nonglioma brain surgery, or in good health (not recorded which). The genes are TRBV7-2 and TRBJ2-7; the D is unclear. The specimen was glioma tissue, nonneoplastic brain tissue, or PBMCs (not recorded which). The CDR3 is CARSVGSPPWKQYF. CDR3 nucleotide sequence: TGTGCCCGCAGCGTGGGTAGCCCCCCGTGGAAGCAGTACTTC. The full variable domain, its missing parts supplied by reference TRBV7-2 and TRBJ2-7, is GAGVSQSPSNKVTEKGKDVELRCDPISGHTALYWYRQSLGQGLEFLIYFQGNSAPDKSGLPSDRFSAERTGGSVSTLTIQRTQQEDSAVYLCARSVGSPPWKQYFGPGTRLTVT.